The 27 T cell receptor beta chains below all came from one sample that was sequenced in a study of T cell clonotyping in hematopoietic cell transplantation. Libraries were prepared by immunoSEQ multiplex PCR; TCRdb keeps only in-frame clonotypes and omits some of them. The sample records about 9,300 clones, roughly four fifths being singletons. Sequences were derived from PBMCs, sampled at the time of graft-versus-host disease after allogeneic stem cell transplant. These receptors all come from a male patient in his sixties who had an allogeneic stem cell transplant from an unrelated donor, so the T cells may come from the graft donor. Some clones in this sample may be carry-over from other donors' samples.

The V gene is TRBV2, the J gene TRBJ1-3, with D possibly being TRBD1 (6 bases). Germline V gene data show CDR1 as SNHLY and CDR2 as FYNNEI. V was clipped by 5 bases and J by 4 bases, with 9 bases between them. There are 13 residues in the CDR3. The CDR3 sequence is CASSLTGGNTIYF. The CDR3 DNA follows: TGTGCCAGCAGTCTCACAGGGGGAAACACCATATATTTT.

The gene calls are TRBV29-1 and TRBJ1-1; D ambiguous. The CDR3 contains 12 residues. Germline V gene sequence: CDR1 SQVTM, CDR2 ANQGSEA. The V end lost 2 bases, the J end lost 1 base, and 5 bases lay between the germline ends. CDR3 protein: CSVEPQNTEAFF. The DNA for the CDR3 is TGCAGCGTTGAACCCCAGAACACTGAAGCTTTCTTT.

The rearrangement links TRBV7-9 to TRBJ1-6, with 7 bases lining up with TRBD1. Unmatched junction bases numbered 9, after V lost 4 bases and J lost 9 bases. Germline values: CDR1 SEHNR, CDR2 FQNEAQ (reference sequence). The CDR3 sequence is 15 residues long. The CDR3 sequence is CASSSGGVSVSPLHF. The CDR3 DNA sequence: TGTGCCAGCAGCTCAGGGGGGGTATCTGTTTCACCCCTCCACTTT.

The chain combines TRBV5-1 with TRBJ1-1; no definite D call. Trimming pared 2 bases from V and 3 bases from J, leaving 14 bases between. The CDR3 spans 15 residues. CDR1 SGHRS and CDR2 YFSETQ come from the germline V gene. CDR3 amino acids: CASSLGREPDTEAFF. CDR3 nucleotides: TGCGCCAGCAGCTTAGGGCGGGAGCCCGACACTGAAGCTTTCTTT.

CDR3 DNA sequence: TGCAGCGCTGCCGGGACAGGGGGCAATGGCTACACCTTC. It is translated as CSAAGTGGNGYTF. V and J are TRBV29-1 and TRBJ1-2, with 12 bases lining up with TRBD1. Germline CDR1 SQVTM, CDR2 ANQGSEA. This CDR3 comprises 13 residues. The J segment lost 6 bases and the V segment lost 7 bases, leaving 6 bases of the junction unmatched.

The chain employs TRBV5-1 and TRBJ2-7; a weak D match, TRBD2 (5 bases). The CDR3 contains 13 residues. Germline V gene lookup returns CDR1 SGHRS and CDR2 YFSETQ. V lost 0 bases to trimming and J lost 4 bases, with 8 bases between them. CDR3 amino acids: CASSLASGYEQYF. In DNA, the CDR3 is TGCGCCAGCAGCTTGGCCTCGGGATACGAGCAGTACTTC.

The chain joins TRBV14 to TRBJ1-1; D perhaps matches TRBD1 (5 bases). CDR1 SGHDN and CDR2 FVKESK come from the germline V gene. This CDR3 spans 14 amino acids. Trimming took off 0 bases at V and 11 bases at J, with 16 bases between the two ends. The CDR3 sequence: CASSQDLLGAFAFF. DNA for the CDR3: TGTGCCAGCAGCCAAGATCTGCTAGGGGCGTTTGCTTTCTTT. Looking up the rest from reference TRBV14 and TRBJ1-1 gives the full variable domain: EAGVTQFPSHSVIEKGQTVTLRCDPISGHDNLYWYRRVMGKEIKFLLHFVKESKQDESGMPNNRFLAERTGGTYSTLKVQPAELEDSGVYFCASSQDLLGAFAFFGQGTRLTVV.

The chain carries TRBV19 and TRBJ2-4; TRBD1 matches at 9 bases. This CDR3 region has 11 residues. CDR1 and CDR2 from the germline V gene are LNHDA and SQIVND (reference sequence). V was pared by 8 bases and J by 9 bases, with 2 bases of the junction left unmatched. The CDR3 DNA reads as TGTGCCAGTCAGACAGGGGGCATTCAGTACTTC. Translation: CASQTGGIQYF.

The genes are TRBV7-2 and TRBJ2-3, with D uncertain. Germline CDR1 is SGHTA and CDR2 is FQGNSA. The CDR3 is 12 amino acids. Trimming took off 7 bases at V and 6 bases at J, with 11 bases between the two ends. CDR3 nucleotides: TGTGCCAGCACCCGCCTGTCCGATACGCAGTATTTT. It is translated as CASTRLSDTQYF.

V gene TRBV29-1 combines with J gene TRBJ1-2; weak D call: TRBD1 (5 bases). This CDR3 is 14 amino acids long. The germline CDR1 and CDR2 sequences are SQVTM and ANQGSEA. V lost 1 base, J lost 2 bases, and 11 bases lay in between. The CDR3 DNA reads as TGCAGCGTTGAAGTTGCCAGGGCAAACTATGGCTACACCTTC. Translation: CSVEVARANYGYTF. The variable domain in full, with the rest retrieved from reference TRBV29-1 and TRBJ1-2, is SAVISQKPSRDICQRGTSLTIQCQVDSQVTMMFWYRQQPGQSLTLIATANQGSEATYESGFVIDKFPISRPNLTFSTLTVSNMSPEDSSIYLCSVEVARANYGYTFGSGTRLTVV.

The V and J genes are TRBV6-6 and TRBJ1-1, with D maybe TRBD1 (5 bases). The CDR3 has 14 amino acids. Germline V gives CDR1 MNHNY, CDR2 SVGAGI (reference sequence). Trimming stripped 7 bases from V and 1 base from J, with 13 bases between. DNA for the CDR3: TGTGCCAGCACCAGAGTGGGGGGGAACACTGAAGCTTTCTTT. The encoded protein is CASTRVGGNTEAFF.

The CDR3 sequence is CASTPGQENQPQHF. CDR3 in DNA: TGTGCCAGTACCCCGGGACAGGAAAATCAGCCCCAGCATTTT. The J gene is TRBJ1-5, the V gene TRBV19; TRBD1 agrees at 8 bases. J gave up 4 bases and V 7 bases, and 6 bases lay outside the gene matches. Germline values: CDR1 LNHDA, CDR2 SQIVND (reference sequence). CDR3 size: 14 residues.

The chain has TRBV11-2 and TRBJ2-7; D is perhaps TRBD2 (5 bases). The CDR3 covers 14 residues. Germline CDR1 SGHAT, CDR2 FQNNGV. V lost 1 base and J lost 2, with 9 bases in between. CDR3 DNA: TGTGCCAGCAGCTTAGTAGCGCGGACCTACGAGCAGTACTTC. Its protein product is CASSLVARTYEQYF. The variable domain in full, with the rest retrieved from reference TRBV11-2 and TRBJ2-7, is EAGVAQSPRYKIIEKRQSVAFWCNPISGHATLYWYQQILGQGPKLLIQFQNNGVVDDSQLPKDRFSAERLKGVDSTLKIQPAKLEDSAVYLCASSLVARTYEQYFGPGTRLTVT.

V usage is TRBV7-9 and J usage is TRBJ1-2; D is undetermined. Germline CDR1 reads SEHNR; CDR2 reads FQNEAQ (reference sequence). The CDR3 is 14 amino acids. Trimming took off 7 bases at V and 2 bases at J, with 14 bases between the two ends. CDR3 protein: CASTPFTGNYGYTF. As DNA, the CDR3 is TGTGCCAGCACCCCCTTTACGGGAAACTATGGCTACACCTTC.

This clone was counted between two and nine times. This chain connects TRBV27 to TRBJ1-2; D remains ambiguous. V was pared by 10 bases and J by 9 bases, with 18 bases between. Germline values: CDR1 MNHEY, CDR2 SMNVEV (reference sequence). CDR3 length: 12 amino acids. The CDR3: CATVQPPGSYTF. CDR3 coding DNA: TGTGCCACCGTTCAACCTCCCGGGAGCTACACCTTC.

The chain uses TRBV7-9 and TRBJ2-1; 8 nucleotides align to TRBD2. The germline gives CDR1 SEHNR, CDR2 FQNEAQ (reference sequence). This CDR3 has 16 amino acids. V gave up 1 base and J gave up 9 bases; unmatched junction bases: 11. CDR3 sequence reads: CASSLGRGGPQGEQFF. The CDR3 DNA reads as TGTGCCAGCAGCTTAGGCCGGGGGGGCCCTCAGGGTGAGCAGTTCTTC.

The V call is TRBV6-5, the J call TRBJ1-1; weak D call: TRBD1 (5 bases). The CDR3 is made up of 13 amino acids. Trimming pared 1 base from V and 4 bases from J, leaving 7 bases between. CDR1 and CDR2 (germline): MNHEY, SVGAGI. The CDR3 is CASSYYGGTEAFF. CDR3 bases: TGTGCCAGCAGTTACTATGGGGGCACTGAAGCTTTCTTT.

The chain recombines TRBV4-3 with TRBJ2-7; D is uncertain. Germline V lookup: CDR1 LGHNA, CDR2 YSLEER. Deletions cut 1 base from V and 7 bases from J, with 11 bases between. The CDR3 sequence is 13 residues long. CDR3 in amino acids: CASSQAFGREQYF. CDR3 nucleotides: TGCGCCAGCAGCCAAGCCTTCGGTCGGGAGCAGTACTTC.

V gene TRBV6-5 combines with J gene TRBJ1-4, with D hard to call. V was clipped by 0 bases and J by 6 bases, with 11 bases between them. The germline CDR1 and CDR2 sequences are MNHEY and SVGAGI. The CDR3 has 15 residues. CDR3 DNA: TGTGCCAGCAGTTACTCGATAGAGGGCTATGAAAAACTGTTTTTT. This encodes CASSYSIEGYEKLFF.

This clone was counted only a few times. The chain combines TRBV4-1 with TRBJ1-4, with D maybe TRBD1 (6 bases). V lost 4 bases and J lost 8, with 11 bases in between. Germline V gives CDR1 MGHRA, CDR2 YSYEKL. The CDR3 extends over 13 amino acids. As DNA, the CDR3 is TGCGCCAGCAGCCGCTACAGGGTCGAAAAACTGTTTTTT. Translated: CASSRYRVEKLFF.

The rearrangement links TRBV19 to TRBJ2-5, with no clear D. Per germline, CDR1 LNHDA and CDR2 SQIVND (reference sequence). V lost 4 bases and J lost 0, with 6 bases in between. The CDR3 loop spans 13 amino acids. The DNA for the CDR3 is TGTGCCAGTAGTAGATGGGACCAAGAGACCCAGTACTTC. It yields the protein CASSRWDQETQYF.

The V and J genes are TRBV5-1 and TRBJ1-2; 12 bases are shared with TRBD1. Losses at the gene ends were 3 bases for V and 3 bases for J; bases not matched to a gene: 9. CDR3 length: 17 residues. Germline CDR1 and CDR2: SGHRS and YFSETQ. CDR3 sequence: CASSSVPGTGGDYGYTF. The CDR3 DNA follows: TGCGCCAGCAGCTCTGTTCCCGGGACAGGGGGCGACTATGGCTACACCTTC.

This chain uses TRBV4-3 with TRBJ2-7; D call uncertain. Trimming stripped 4 bases from V and 2 bases from J, with 15 bases between. CDR1 LGHNA and CDR2 YSLEER come from the germline V gene. This CDR3 spans 15 amino acids. The CDR3 coding sequence is TGCGCCAGCAGCCCTACAGCTCTCCATACCTACGAGCAGTACTTC. Translated, it gives CASSPTALHTYEQYF.

The rearrangement joins TRBV7-2 to TRBJ1-2, with D unresolved. The CDR3 length is 14 residues. V was clipped by 5 bases and J by 5 bases, with 15 bases between them. CDR1 and CDR2 (germline): SGHTA, FQGNSA. The CDR3 reads CASSPSGLQYGYTF. The DNA of the CDR3 is TGTGCCAGCAGCCCCTCCGGCCTCCAGTATGGCTACACCTTC. The full variable domain, its missing parts supplied by reference TRBV7-2 and TRBJ1-2, is GAGVSQSPSNKVTEKGKDVELRCDPISGHTALYWYRQSLGQGLEFLIYFQGNSAPDKSGLPSDRFSAERTGGSVSTLTIQRTQQEDSAVYLCASSPSGLQYGYTFGSGTRLTVV.

Only one count was recorded for this clone. The chain is built from TRBV21-1 and TRBJ1-1; TRBD1 is the table's D call, not checked against the DNA. TRBV21-1 is a known pseudogene. The CDR3 length is 14 residues. The CDR3 spells CASTETAWDTEAFF. CDR3 sequence (DNA): TGTGCCAGCACCGAGACAGCGTGGGACACTGAAGCTTTCTTT.

This clone occurred a few times. The chain is built from TRBV5-4 and TRBJ1-2, with D perhaps TRBD1 (6 bases). The ends were cut back, 5 bases at V and 3 bases at J, with 17 bases in the middle. CDR3 size: 15 residues. Germline CDR1 is SGHNT and CDR2 is YYREEE (reference sequence). This CDR3 reads CASRTRGNYDYGYTF. CDR3 nucleotide sequence: TGTGCCAGCAGGACAAGGGGGAATTACGACTATGGCTACACCTTC.

V and J are TRBV5-5 and TRBJ2-7, with TRBD2 as a possible D gene (6 bases). Trimming removed 1 base from V and 3 bases from J, with 11 bases in between. CDR3 length: 14 residues. CDR1 SGHKS and CDR2 YYEKEE come from the germline V gene (reference sequence). The CDR3 sequence is CASSLKQEGYEQYF. CDR3 DNA sequence: TGTGCCAGCAGCTTGAAACAGGAGGGCTACGAGCAGTACTTC.